Below, one TCR beta chain is given with its context. These data come from a study of blood T cell repertoires in COVID-19. Across the study: The study drew acute and convalescent COVID-19 samples from the United States, Italy and Spain. PBMCs, B-cell-depleted T cells, or T cells provided the cDNA or gDNA that made up the material.

CDR1 and CDR2 from the germline V gene are KGHSH and LQKENI. V shed 3 bases and J 0 bases; nucleotides not matched to a gene: 1. The CDR3 is 15 amino acids. Original processing notes: Using reference gene primer amplification, nucleated cell counts were estimated. Generated by immunoSEQ multiplex PCR, the TCRdb table keeps only in-frame clones and is missing some. V and J calls and clone size follow that table, whereas D and trimming were derived from the DNA. The profile shows tens of thousands of clones, roughly 80% of them singletons. The rearrangement links TRBV18 to TRBJ2-7, with 11 bases identical to TRBD1. The sequence came from an older woman with acute or convalescent COVID-19. Sequences were obtained from peripheral blood. The DNA of the CDR3 is TGTGCCAGCTCACCTGGGACAGGGGGCTCCTACGAGCAGTACTTC. The encoded protein is CASSPGTGGSYEQYF.